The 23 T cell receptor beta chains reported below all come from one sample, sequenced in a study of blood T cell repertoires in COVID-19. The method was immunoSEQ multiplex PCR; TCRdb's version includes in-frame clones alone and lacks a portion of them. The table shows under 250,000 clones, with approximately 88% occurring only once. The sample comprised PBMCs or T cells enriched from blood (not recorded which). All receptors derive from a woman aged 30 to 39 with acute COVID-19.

CDR3 protein: CASSHPTQGRGKWNEQFF. DNA for the CDR3: TGCGCCAGCAGCCACCCCACGCAGGGCAGGGGGAAATGGAATGAGCAGTTCTTC. The chain combines TRBV4-1 with TRBJ2-1; 7 positions agree with TRBD1. The CDR3 runs 18 residues. The V gene's germline CDR1 is MGHRA and CDR2 YSYEKL. The junction had 18 bases not matched to a gene; V was cut back by 3 bases and J by 7 bases.

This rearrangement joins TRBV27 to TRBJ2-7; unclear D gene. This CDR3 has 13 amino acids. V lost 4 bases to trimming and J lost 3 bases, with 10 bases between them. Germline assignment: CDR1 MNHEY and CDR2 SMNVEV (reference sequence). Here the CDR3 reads CASSSGLDYEQYF. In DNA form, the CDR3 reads TGTGCCAGCAGTTCCGGGTTGGACTACGAGCAGTACTTC.

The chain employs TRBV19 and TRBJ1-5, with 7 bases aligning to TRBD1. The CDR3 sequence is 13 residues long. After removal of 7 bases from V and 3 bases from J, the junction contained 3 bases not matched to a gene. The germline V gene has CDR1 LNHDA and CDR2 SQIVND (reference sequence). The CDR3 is CASTDRVNQPQHF. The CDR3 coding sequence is TGTGCCAGTACAGACAGGGTCAATCAGCCCCAGCATTTT.

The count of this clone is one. In nucleotides, the CDR3 is TGTGCCAGCAGCCTGGACAGGTGGGAGACCCAGTACTTC. Its translation: CASSLDRWETQYF. This rearrangement joins TRBV7-2 to TRBJ2-5; TRBD1 matches 7 bases. The CDR3 contains 13 residues. V was pared by 5 bases and J by 5 bases, with 5 bases of the junction left unmatched. CDR1 is SGHTA, CDR2 FQGNSA, per germline.

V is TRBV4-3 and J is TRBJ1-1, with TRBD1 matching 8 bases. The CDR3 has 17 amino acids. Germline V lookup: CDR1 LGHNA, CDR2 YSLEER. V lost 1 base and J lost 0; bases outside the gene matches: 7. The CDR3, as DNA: TGCGCCAGCAGCCAAGGGGCAGGGGGCTCGGTGAACACTGAAGCTTTCTTT. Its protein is CASSQGAGGSVNTEAFF.

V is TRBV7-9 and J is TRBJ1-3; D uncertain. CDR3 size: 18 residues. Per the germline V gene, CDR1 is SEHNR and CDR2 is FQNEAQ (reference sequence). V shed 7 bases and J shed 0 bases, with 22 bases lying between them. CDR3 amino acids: CASIIPLGDLSSGNTIYF. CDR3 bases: TGTGCCAGCATCATTCCCCTCGGGGATTTGAGCTCTGGAAACACCATATATTTT. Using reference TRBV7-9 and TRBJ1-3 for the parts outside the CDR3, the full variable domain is DTGVSQNPRHKITKRGQNVTFRCDPISEHNRLYWYRQTLGQGPEFLTYFQNEAQLEKSRLLSDRFSAERPKGSFSTLEIQRTEQGDSAMYLCASIIPLGDLSSGNTIYFGEGSWLTVV.

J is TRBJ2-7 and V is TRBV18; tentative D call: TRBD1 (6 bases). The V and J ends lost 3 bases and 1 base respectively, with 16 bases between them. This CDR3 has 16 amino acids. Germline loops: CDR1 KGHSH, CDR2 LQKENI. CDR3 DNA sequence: TGTGCCAGCTCACCGTCTTTCCGGGACACTTCCTACGAGCAGTACTTC. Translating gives CASSPSFRDTSYEQYF.

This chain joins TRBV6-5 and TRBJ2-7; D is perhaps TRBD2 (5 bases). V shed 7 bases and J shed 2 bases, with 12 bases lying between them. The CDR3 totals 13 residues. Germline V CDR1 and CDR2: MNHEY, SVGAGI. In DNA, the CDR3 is TGTGCCAGCATGGGGAGATATACCTACGAGCAGTACTTC. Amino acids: CASMGRYTYEQYF.

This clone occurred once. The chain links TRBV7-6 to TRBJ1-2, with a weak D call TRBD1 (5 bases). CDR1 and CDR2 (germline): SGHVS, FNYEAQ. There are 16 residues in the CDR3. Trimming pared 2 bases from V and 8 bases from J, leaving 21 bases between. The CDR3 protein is CASSLIQGKLKMGYTF. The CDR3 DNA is TGTGCCAGCAGCTTAATTCAGGGAAAGTTAAAGATGGGCTACACCTTC.

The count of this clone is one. Here the CDR3 reads CASRLDRRIGEQYF. CDR3 bases: TGTGCCAGCAGGCTCGACAGGAGGATTGGCGAGCAGTACTTC. The chain recombines TRBV7-2 with TRBJ2-7; maybe TRBD1 (6 bases). This CDR3 region has 14 residues. Trimming removed 6 bases at V and 6 bases at J, with 18 bases between. Germline V CDR1 and CDR2: SGHTA, FQGNSA. Together with reference TRBV7-2 and TRBJ2-7, the CDR3 gives the full variable domain: GAGVSQSPSNKVTEKGKDVELRCDPISGHTALYWYRQSLGQGLEFLIYFQGNSAPDKSGLPSDRFSAERTGGSVSTLTIQRTQQEDSAVYLCASRLDRRIGEQYFGPGTRLTVT.

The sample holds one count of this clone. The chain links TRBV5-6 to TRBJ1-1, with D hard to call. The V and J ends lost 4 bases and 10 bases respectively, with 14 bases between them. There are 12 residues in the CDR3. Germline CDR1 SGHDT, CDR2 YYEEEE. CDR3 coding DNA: TGTGCCAGCAGCCCTTTCGGAGGGAGAGCTTTCTTT. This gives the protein CASSPFGGRAFF.

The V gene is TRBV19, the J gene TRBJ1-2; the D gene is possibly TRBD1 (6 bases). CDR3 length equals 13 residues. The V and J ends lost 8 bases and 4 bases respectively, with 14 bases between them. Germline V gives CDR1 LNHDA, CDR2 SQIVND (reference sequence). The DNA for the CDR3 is TGTGCCAGTGGACCGAACAGGGTCTATGGCTACACCTTC. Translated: CASGPNRVYGYTF. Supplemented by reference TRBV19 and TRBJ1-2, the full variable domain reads DGGITQSPKYLFRKEGQNVTLSCEQNLNHDAMYWYRQDPGQGLRLIYYSQIVNDFQKGDIAEGYSVSREKKESFPLTVTSAQKNPTAFYLCASGPNRVYGYTFGSGTRLTVV.

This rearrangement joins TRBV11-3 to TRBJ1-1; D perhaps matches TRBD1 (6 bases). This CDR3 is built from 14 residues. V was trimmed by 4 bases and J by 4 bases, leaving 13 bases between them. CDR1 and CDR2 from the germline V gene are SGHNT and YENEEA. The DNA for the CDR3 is TGTGCCAGCAGCTCACCCGAACAGGGCACTGAAGCTTTCTTT. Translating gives CASSSPEQGTEAFF.

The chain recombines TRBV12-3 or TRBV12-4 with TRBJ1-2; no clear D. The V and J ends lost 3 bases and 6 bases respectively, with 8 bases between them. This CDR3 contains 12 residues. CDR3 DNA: TGTGCCAGCAGTTTCAGCCAGGATGGCTACACCTTC. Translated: CASSFSQDGYTF.

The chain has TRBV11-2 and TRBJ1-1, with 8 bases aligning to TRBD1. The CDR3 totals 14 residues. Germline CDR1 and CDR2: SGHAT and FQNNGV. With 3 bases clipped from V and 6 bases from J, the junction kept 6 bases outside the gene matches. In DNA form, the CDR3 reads TGTGCCAGCAGCTTTGTACAGGGGGTCTCTGAAGCTTTCTTT. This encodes CASSFVQGVSEAFF.

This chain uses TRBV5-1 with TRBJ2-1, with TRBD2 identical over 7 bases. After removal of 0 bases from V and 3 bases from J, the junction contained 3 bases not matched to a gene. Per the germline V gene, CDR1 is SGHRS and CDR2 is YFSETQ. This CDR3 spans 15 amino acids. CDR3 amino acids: CASSLGPGGYNEQFF. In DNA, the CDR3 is TGCGCCAGCAGCTTGGGTCCGGGAGGCTACAATGAGCAGTTCTTC.

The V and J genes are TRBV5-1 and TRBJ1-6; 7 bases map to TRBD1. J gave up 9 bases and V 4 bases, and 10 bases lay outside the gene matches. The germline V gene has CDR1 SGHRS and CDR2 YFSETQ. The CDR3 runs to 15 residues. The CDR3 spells CASSPGTAGGSPLHF. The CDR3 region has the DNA TGCGCCAGCAGCCCCGGGACAGCTGGGGGTTCACCCCTCCACTTT.

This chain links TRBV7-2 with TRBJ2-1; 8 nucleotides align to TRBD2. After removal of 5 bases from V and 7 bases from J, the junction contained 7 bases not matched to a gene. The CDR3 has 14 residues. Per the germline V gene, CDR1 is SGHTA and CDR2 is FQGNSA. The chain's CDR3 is CASSAGTRNNEQFF. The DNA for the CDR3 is TGTGCCAGCAGCGCCGGGACTAGGAATAATGAGCAGTTCTTC. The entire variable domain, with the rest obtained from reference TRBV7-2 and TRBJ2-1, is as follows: GAGVSQSPSNKVTEKGKDVELRCDPISGHTALYWYRQSLGQGLEFLIYFQGNSAPDKSGLPSDRFSAERTGGSVSTLTIQRTQQEDSAVYLCASSAGTRNNEQFFGPGTRLTVL.

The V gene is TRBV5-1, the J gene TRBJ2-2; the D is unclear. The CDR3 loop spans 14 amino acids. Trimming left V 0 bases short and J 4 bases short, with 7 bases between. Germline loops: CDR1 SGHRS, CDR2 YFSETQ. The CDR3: CASSLGYGTGELFF. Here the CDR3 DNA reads TGCGCCAGCAGCTTGGGTTACGGCACCGGGGAGCTGTTTTTT.

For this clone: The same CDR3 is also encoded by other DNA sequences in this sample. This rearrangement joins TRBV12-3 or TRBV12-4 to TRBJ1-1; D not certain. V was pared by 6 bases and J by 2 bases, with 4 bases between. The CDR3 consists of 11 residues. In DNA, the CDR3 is TGTGCCAGCAGCCCAAACACTGAAGCTTTCTTT. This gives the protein CASSPNTEAFF.

CDR3 nucleotides: TGTGCCAGCACGAGACAGGGGGAGACAGATACGCAGTATTTT. It encodes CASTRQGETDTQYF. The V and J genes are TRBV18 and TRBJ2-3, with 9 positions matching TRBD1. The CDR3 is made up of 14 amino acids. The V gene end was trimmed by 8 bases and the J gene end by 3 bases; junction bases not matched to a gene: 6. Germline loops: CDR1 KGHSH, CDR2 LQKENI.

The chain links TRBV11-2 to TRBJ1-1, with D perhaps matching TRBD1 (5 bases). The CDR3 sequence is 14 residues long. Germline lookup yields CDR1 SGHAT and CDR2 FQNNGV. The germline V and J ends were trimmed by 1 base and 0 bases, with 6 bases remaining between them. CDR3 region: CASSLGQMNTEAFF. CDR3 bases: TGTGCCAGCAGCTTAGGACAGATGAACACTGAAGCTTTCTTT.

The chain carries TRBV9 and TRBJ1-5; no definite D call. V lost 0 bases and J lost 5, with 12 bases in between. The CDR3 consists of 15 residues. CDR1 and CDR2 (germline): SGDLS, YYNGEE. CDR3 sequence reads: CASSVAGQIDQPQHF. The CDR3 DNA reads TGTGCCAGCAGCGTAGCTGGCCAGATTGATCAGCCCCAGCATTTT.